Following are 27 T cell receptor beta chains from one sample sequenced in a study of shared clonotypes between healthy human individuals. Produced via immunoSEQ multiplex PCR; TCRdb's table is partial and in-frame only. The sample holds 1,100,000 or so clones, 75% to 85% seen once. Material for sequencing was memory CD4+ T cells from PBMCs. Subset of the sample: CD45RA-negative fraction. The receptors come from a man between 18 and 29 years old in good health. Some clones in this sample may be carry-over from other donors' samples.

This clone was seen a handful of times. The gene calls are TRBV29-1 and TRBJ1-1, with TRBD1 matching 11 bases. V dropped 6 bases and J dropped 5; count of bases not matched to a gene: 5. Germline V gene lookup returns CDR1 SQVTM and CDR2 ANQGSEA. The CDR3 loop spans 13 amino acids. This CDR3 is CSVMDRGLTEAFF. The CDR3, as DNA: TGCAGCGTCATGGACAGGGGGCTGACTGAAGCTTTCTTT.

This clone showed up just a few times. The chain has TRBV4-2 and TRBJ2-7; D is tentatively TRBD1 or TRBD2 (5 bases each). From germline, CDR1 is LGHNA and CDR2 YNFKEQ. This CDR3 is built from 18 residues. The ends were cut back, 3 bases at V and 2 bases at J, with 23 bases in the middle. The CDR3 DNA is TGTGCCAGCAGCCAGGTTCTAGCTGGGGGAGCCGGAGCCTACGAGCAGTACTTC. Translating it yields CASSQVLAGGAGAYEQYF.

The chain employs TRBV4-2 and TRBJ2-3; 8 bases map to TRBD2. The length of the CDR3 is 17 residues. V shed 1 base, J shed 3 bases, and the junction held 9 bases outside the gene matches. Germline CDR1 reads LGHNA; CDR2 reads YNFKEQ. The CDR3 region has the DNA TGTGCCAGCAGCCAAGTCGGTCCAGCGGGAGCGACAGATACGCAGTATTTT. It translates to CASSQVGPAGATDTQYF.

The rearrangement uses TRBV5-1 and TRBJ2-3, with 8 bases aligning to TRBD1. Germline V gives CDR1 SGHRS, CDR2 YFSETQ. The length of the CDR3 is 17 residues. J was trimmed by 1 base and V by 4 bases; bases with no gene match: 11. The CDR3 region is CASSQTATGGGTDTQYF. The CDR3 region has the DNA TGCGCCAGCAGCCAGACCGCCACAGGGGGTGGCACAGATACGCAGTATTTT.

The V call is TRBV4-1, the J call TRBJ2-7; 9 bases match TRBD1. V lost 0 bases and J lost 7; bases outside the gene matches: 4. This CDR3 contains 14 residues. Germline V gene lookup returns CDR1 MGHRA and CDR2 YSYEKL. CDR3 region: CASSQEQGAGEQYF. CDR3 bases: TGCGCCAGCAGCCAAGAACAGGGGGCTGGAGAGCAGTACTTC.

Only one count was recorded for this clone. V gene TRBV5-1 combines with J gene TRBJ2-1; TRBD2 agrees at 14 bases. Germline V gene sequence: CDR1 SGHRS, CDR2 YFSETQ. This CDR3 comprises 15 residues. V was pared by 5 bases and J by 6 bases, with 4 bases of the junction left unmatched. CDR3 loop: CASRRLAGGPNEQFF. CDR3 DNA sequence: TGCGCCAGCAGACGACTAGCGGGAGGGCCCAATGAGCAGTTCTTC.

About this clone: Within the sample, other DNA sequences also encode this same CDR3. This chain connects TRBV7-9 to TRBJ2-7; the D is unclear. The germline V gene encodes CDR1 SEHNR and CDR2 FQNEAQ (reference sequence). CDR3 length equals 11 residues. V lost 5 bases, J lost 3 bases, and 5 bases lay in between. The DNA of the CDR3 is TGTGCCAGCAGCGTCGGCTACGAGCAGTACTTC. Protein: CASSVGYEQYF.

This clone was detected only a few times. V is TRBV6-4 and J is TRBJ2-4; 8 bases match TRBD2. The CDR3 is 13 residues long. Trimming removed 3 bases from V and 5 bases from J; junction bases left unmatched: 0. The germline V gene encodes CDR1 MRHNA and CDR2 SNTAGT. The chain's CDR3 is CASSETSENIQYF. CDR3 bases: TGTGCCAGCAGTGAGACTAGCGAAAACATTCAGTACTTC.

The chain recombines TRBV6-1 with TRBJ2-2; tentatively, D is TRBD1 (5 bases). Deletions cut 6 bases from V and 4 bases from J, with 12 bases between. CDR3 size: 14 residues. The germline V gene encodes CDR1 MNHNS and CDR2 SASEGT. The CDR3 sequence: CASRQTGATGELFF. As DNA, the CDR3 is TGTGCCAGCAGGCAAACAGGTGCCACCGGGGAGCTGTTTTTT.

The chain joins TRBV14 to TRBJ2-7, with a tentative D call TRBD1 (5 bases). Trimming removed 0 bases at V and 2 bases at J, with 17 bases between. The germline gives CDR1 SGHDN, CDR2 FVKESK. The CDR3 is 17 amino acids. CDR3 residues: CASSQDSWTRVPYEQYF. For the CDR3, the DNA is TGTGCCAGCAGCCAAGATTCCTGGACCAGGGTCCCCTACGAGCAGTACTTC.

This rearrangement joins TRBV2 to TRBJ2-3; 14 positions agree with TRBD2. The germline CDR1 and CDR2 sequences are SNHLY and FYNNEI. The CDR3 contains 20 residues. The V segment lost 4 bases and the J segment 4 bases; nucleotides outside the gene matches: 16. The CDR3 DNA reads TGTGCCAGCAGTGTAAGGGGACTAGCGGGAGTTGGGCCCAACTCAGATACGCAGTATTTT. It yields the protein CASSVRGLAGVGPNSDTQYF.

The table lists this clone with a few counts. The chain carries TRBV5-4 and TRBJ2-3, with unresolved D. The CDR3 consists of 14 residues. Germline V gene lookup returns CDR1 SGHNT and CDR2 YYREEE (reference sequence). V lost 3 bases and J lost 4, with 12 bases in between. In DNA, the CDR3 is TGTGCCAGCAGCTCTGGTGGTGGGTCAGATACGCAGTATTTT. It encodes CASSSGGGSDTQYF.

This clone has just a few counts. The chain uses TRBV15 and TRBJ2-1; TRBD2 matches at 10 bases. The CDR3 sequence is 13 residues long. V shed 3 bases and J 9 bases; nucleotides not matched to a gene: 2. Germline lookup yields CDR1 LNHNV and CDR2 YYDKDF (reference sequence). Here the CDR3 reads CATSRGLAFEQFF. CDR3 nucleotides: TGTGCCACCAGCAGGGGACTAGCGTTTGAGCAGTTCTTC. The full variable domain, in which reference TRBV15 and TRBJ2-1 provide the parts outside the CDR3, is DAMVIQNPRYQVTQFGKPVTLSCSQTLNHNVMYWYQQKSSQAPKLLFHYYDKDFNNEADTPDNFQSRRPNTSFCFLDIRSPGLGDTAMYLCATSRGLAFEQFFGPGTRLTVL.

The chain couples TRBV7-9 to TRBJ1-3; D ambiguous. Trimming cost V 4 bases and J 2 bases, with 12 bases left between them. Germline V gene sequence: CDR1 SEHNR, CDR2 FQNEAQ (reference sequence). The CDR3 has 15 amino acids. The CDR3 DNA is TGTGCCAGCAGCTGGCGTTCTGTTACTGGAAACACCATATATTTT. Protein sequence: CASSWRSVTGNTIYF.

The chain's CDR3 is CAISEGGARVNTEAFF. Written as DNA, the CDR3 is TGTGCCATCAGTGAAGGGGGCGCGAGGGTGAACACTGAAGCTTTCTTT. The chain joins TRBV10-3 to TRBJ1-1; 7 bases align to TRBD1. The CDR3 extends over 16 amino acids. With V trimmed by 3 bases and J by 0 bases, 7 bases remained unmatched. Germline CDR1 is ENHRY and CDR2 is SYGVKD.

This clone was picked up one time. Written as DNA, the CDR3 is TGTGCCAGCTCAGCGGGAGTTACCCTCTACGAGCAGTACTTC. This gives the protein CASSAGVTLYEQYF. V usage is TRBV18 and J usage is TRBJ2-7; 7 bases fit TRBD2. V shed 5 bases, J shed 3 bases, and the junction held 7 bases outside the gene matches. The CDR3 covers 14 residues. Germline loops: CDR1 KGHSH, CDR2 LQKENI. Supplemented by reference TRBV18 and TRBJ2-7, the full variable domain reads NAGVMQNPRHLVRRRGQEARLRCSPMKGHSHVYWYRQLPEEGLKFMVYLQKENIIDESGMPKERFSAEFPKEGPSILRIQQVVRGDSAAYFCASSAGVTLYEQYFGPGTRLTVT.

This rearrangement joins TRBV9 to TRBJ2-2; possibly TRBD1 for D (5 bases). This CDR3 is 15 amino acids long. Germline V gene lookup returns CDR1 SGDLS and CDR2 YYNGEE. V gave up 6 bases and J gave up 6 bases, with 18 bases separating them. The CDR3 loop is CASTERGNFAGELFF. The CDR3 nucleotides read TGTGCCAGCACCGAAAGGGGCAACTTTGCCGGGGAGCTGTTTTTT.

This chain links TRBV28 with TRBJ1-5; 7 bases align to TRBD1. This CDR3 is 14 amino acids long. The V gene's germline CDR1 is MDHEN and CDR2 SYDVKM. V shed 2 bases and J 6 bases; nucleotides not matched to a gene: 4. In DNA form, the CDR3 reads TGTGCCAGCAGTTTAATACAGGGGTTTCAGCCCCAGCATTTT. Encoded protein: CASSLIQGFQPQHF.

The chain is built from TRBV28 and TRBJ2-1; no clear D gene. Germline V gene data show CDR1 as MDHEN and CDR2 as SYDVKM. This CDR3 comprises 14 residues. V dropped 3 bases and J dropped 8 bases, with 14 bases sitting between them. The CDR3 region is CASSFPQRKDEQFF. The CDR3 region has the DNA TGTGCCAGCAGTTTCCCGCAAAGAAAGGATGAGCAGTTCTTC.

The V and J genes are TRBV6-1 and TRBJ2-1, with 7 positions matching TRBD2. This CDR3 contains 14 residues. The V gene's germline CDR1 is MNHNS and CDR2 SASEGT. V trimming: 11 bases; J trimming: 5 bases; junction bases outside the gene matches: 12. The CDR3 nucleotides are TGTGCCTCCCAAATCTGGACTAGAGACAATGAGCAGTTCTTC. Its translation is CASQIWTRDNEQFF.

This clone was seen only a few times. V gene TRBV30 combines with J gene TRBJ2-1; unclear D gene. This CDR3 is built from 11 residues. Germline CDR1 is GTSNPN and CDR2 is SVGIG (reference sequence). V was clipped by 0 bases and J by 3 bases, with 0 bases between them. The CDR3 loop is CAWSVYNEQFF. CDR3 DNA sequence: TGTGCCTGGAGTGTCTACAATGAGCAGTTCTTC.

This chain links TRBV11-2 with TRBJ2-1; no firm D call. Germline lookup yields CDR1 SGHAT and CDR2 FQNNGV. The CDR3 length is 13 residues. V was cut by 1 base and J by 12 bases, with 13 bases left in between. CDR3 sequence reads: CASSLVDGSGQFF. In nucleotides, the CDR3 is TGTGCCAGCAGCTTAGTGGACGGCTCGGGGCAGTTCTTC.

V gene TRBV7-9 combines with J gene TRBJ1-2, with D perhaps TRBD1 (6 bases). Germline CDR1 is SEHNR and CDR2 is FQNEAQ (reference sequence). The length of the CDR3 is 12 residues. Trimming took off 5 bases at V and 10 bases at J, with 14 bases between the two ends. Here the CDR3 DNA reads TGTGCCAGCAGCATACCACAGGGTTACTACACCTTC. Translation gives CASSIPQGYYTF.

The DNA for the CDR3 is TGTGCCAGCAGTGACCAATACCCCACAGATACGCAGTATTTT. Amino acids: CASSDQYPTDTQYF. The genes are TRBV6-6 and TRBJ2-3, with D hard to call. This CDR3 has 14 amino acids. Germline V gene data show CDR1 as MNHNY and CDR2 as SVGAGI (reference sequence). Trimming cost V 5 bases and J 2 bases, with 11 bases left between them.

The chain is built from TRBV2 and TRBJ1-5; 8 bases are a match to TRBD1. Trimming took 4 bases from V and 3 from J; bases not matched to a gene: 5. This CDR3 contains 15 residues. From germline, CDR1 is SNHLY and CDR2 FYNNEI. In DNA form, the CDR3 reads TGTGCCAGCAGTGCAGGGGGCAGCGTCAATCAGCCCCAGCATTTT. It yields the protein CASSAGGSVNQPQHF. The variable domain in full, with the rest retrieved from reference TRBV2 and TRBJ1-5, is EPEVTQTPSHQVTQMGQEVILRCVPISNHLYFYWYRQILGQKVEFLVSFYNNEISEKSEIFDDQFSVERPDGSNFTLKIRSTKLEDSAMYFCASSAGGSVNQPQHFGDGTRLSIL.

The chain couples TRBV28 to TRBJ2-2; D tentatively fits TRBD1 or TRBD2 (5 bases each). In germline, CDR1 is MDHEN, CDR2 SYDVKM. CDR3 size: 15 residues. The V end was cut by 4 bases, the J end by 1 base, with 10 bases between. The CDR3 DNA follows: TGTGCCAGCAGTTCCGGGGCTTGGAACACCGGGGAGCTGTTTTTT. It specifies CASSSGAWNTGELFF.

The rearrangement links TRBV7-8 to TRBJ2-1; 7 bases fit TRBD1. The CDR3 is 15 residues long. Germline lookup yields CDR1 SGHVS and CDR2 FQNEAQ. V was pared by 3 bases and J by 1 base, with 3 bases of the junction left unmatched. The CDR3 region has the DNA TGTGCCAGCAGCTTCGCAGGGGGTTCCTACAATGAGCAGTTCTTC. Translating it yields CASSFAGGSYNEQFF.